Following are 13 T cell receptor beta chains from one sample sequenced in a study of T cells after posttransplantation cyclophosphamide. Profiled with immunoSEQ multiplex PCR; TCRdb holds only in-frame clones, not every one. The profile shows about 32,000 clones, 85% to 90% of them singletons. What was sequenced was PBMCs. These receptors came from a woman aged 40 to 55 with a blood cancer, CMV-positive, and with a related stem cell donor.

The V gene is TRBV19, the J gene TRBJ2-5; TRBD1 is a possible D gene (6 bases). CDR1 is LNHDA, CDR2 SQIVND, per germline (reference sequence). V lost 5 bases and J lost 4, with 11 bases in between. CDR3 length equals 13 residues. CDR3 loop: CASSPNRVETQYF. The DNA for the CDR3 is TGTGCCAGTAGTCCGAACAGGGTAGAGACCCAGTACTTC. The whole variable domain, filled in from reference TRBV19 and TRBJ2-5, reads DGGITQSPKYLFRKEGQNVTLSCEQNLNHDAMYWYRQDPGQGLRLIYYSQIVNDFQKGDIAEGYSVSREKKESFPLTVTSAQKNPTAFYLCASSPNRVETQYFGPGTRLLVL.

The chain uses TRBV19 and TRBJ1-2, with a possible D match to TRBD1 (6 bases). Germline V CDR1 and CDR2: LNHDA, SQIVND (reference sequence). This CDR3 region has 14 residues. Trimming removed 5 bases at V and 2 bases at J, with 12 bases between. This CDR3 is CASSLAGENYGYTF. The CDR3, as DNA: TGTGCCAGTAGTTTAGCAGGGGAGAACTATGGCTACACCTTC.

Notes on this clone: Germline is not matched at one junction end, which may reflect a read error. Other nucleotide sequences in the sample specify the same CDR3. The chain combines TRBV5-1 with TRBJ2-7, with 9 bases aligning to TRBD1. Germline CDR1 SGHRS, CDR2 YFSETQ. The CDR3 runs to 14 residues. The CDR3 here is CASSLGTGLYEQYF. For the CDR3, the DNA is TGCGCCAGTAGCTTGGGGACAGGGCTCTACGAGCAGTACTTC.

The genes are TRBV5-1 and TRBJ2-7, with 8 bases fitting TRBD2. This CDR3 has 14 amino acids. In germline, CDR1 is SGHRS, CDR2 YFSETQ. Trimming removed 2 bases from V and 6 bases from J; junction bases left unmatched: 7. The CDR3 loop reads CASSFGGAPAEQYF. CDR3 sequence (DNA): TGCGCCAGCAGCTTCGGGGGGGCCCCCGCCGAGCAGTACTTC.

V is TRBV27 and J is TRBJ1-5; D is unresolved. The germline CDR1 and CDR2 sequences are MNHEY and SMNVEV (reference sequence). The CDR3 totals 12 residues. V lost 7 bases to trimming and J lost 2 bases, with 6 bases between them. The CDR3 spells CASKAGNQPQHF. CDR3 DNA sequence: TGTGCCAGCAAAGCGGGCAATCAGCCCCAGCATTTT.

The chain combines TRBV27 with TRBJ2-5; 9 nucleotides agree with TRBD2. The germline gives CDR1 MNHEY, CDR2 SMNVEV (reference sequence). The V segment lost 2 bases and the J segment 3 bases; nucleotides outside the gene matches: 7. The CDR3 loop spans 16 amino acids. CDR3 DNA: TGTGCCAGCAGTTTACTAGCGGGGAACGTTAAAGAGACCCAGTACTTC. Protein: CASSLLAGNVKETQYF.

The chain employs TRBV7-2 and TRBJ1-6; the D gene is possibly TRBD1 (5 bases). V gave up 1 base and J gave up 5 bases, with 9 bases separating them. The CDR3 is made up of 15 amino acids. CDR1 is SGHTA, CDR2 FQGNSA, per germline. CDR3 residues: CASSLGTPDNSPLHF. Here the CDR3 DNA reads TGTGCCAGCAGCTTAGGGACACCTGATAATTCACCCCTCCACTTT.

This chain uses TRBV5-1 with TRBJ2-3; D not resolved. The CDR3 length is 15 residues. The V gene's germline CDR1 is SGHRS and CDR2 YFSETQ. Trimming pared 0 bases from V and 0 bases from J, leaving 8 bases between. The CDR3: CASSLGGPSTDTQYF. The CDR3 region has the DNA TGCGCCAGCAGCTTGGGCGGCCCTAGCACAGATACGCAGTATTTT.

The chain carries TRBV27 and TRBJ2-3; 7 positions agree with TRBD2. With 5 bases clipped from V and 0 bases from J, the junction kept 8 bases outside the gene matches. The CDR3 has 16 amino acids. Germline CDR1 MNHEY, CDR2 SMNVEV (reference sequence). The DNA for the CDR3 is TGTGCCAGCAGTGTAAAGCGGGGAGCTAGCACAGATACGCAGTATTTT. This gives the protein CASSVKRGASTDTQYF.

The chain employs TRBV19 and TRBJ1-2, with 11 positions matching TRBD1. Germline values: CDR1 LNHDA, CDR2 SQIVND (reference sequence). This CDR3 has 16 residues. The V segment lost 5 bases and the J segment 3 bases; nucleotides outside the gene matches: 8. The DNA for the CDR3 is TGTGCCAGTAGTTTTTTAGGGACAGGGGGTGACTATGGCTACACCTTC. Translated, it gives CASSFLGTGGDYGYTF.

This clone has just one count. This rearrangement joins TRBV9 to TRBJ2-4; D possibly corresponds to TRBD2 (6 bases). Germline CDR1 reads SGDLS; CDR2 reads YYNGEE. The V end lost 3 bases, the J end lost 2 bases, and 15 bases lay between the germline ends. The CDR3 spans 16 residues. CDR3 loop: CASSAGGEAPKNIQYF. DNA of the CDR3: TGTGCCAGCAGCGCAGGAGGGGAAGCTCCCAAAAACATTCAGTACTTC.

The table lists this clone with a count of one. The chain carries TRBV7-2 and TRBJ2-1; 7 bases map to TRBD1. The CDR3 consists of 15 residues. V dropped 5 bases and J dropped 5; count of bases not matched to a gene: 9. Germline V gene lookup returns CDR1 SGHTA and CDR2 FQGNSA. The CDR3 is CASSPGQRLNNEQFF. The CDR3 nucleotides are TGTGCCAGCAGCCCGGGACAGCGCTTGAACAATGAGCAGTTCTTC.

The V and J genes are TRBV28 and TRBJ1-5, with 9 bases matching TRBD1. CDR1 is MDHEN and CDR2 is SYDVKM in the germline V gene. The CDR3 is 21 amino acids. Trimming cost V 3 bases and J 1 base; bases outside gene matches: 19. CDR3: CASSFMSARQGGIWSNQPQHF. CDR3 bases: TGTGCCAGCAGTTTCATGTCCGCTCGACAGGGGGGCATTTGGAGCAATCAGCCCCAGCATTTT.